This record looks at one TCR beta chain sequence and its context. These data originate in a study of blood T cell repertoires in COVID-19. TCRdb's copy holds only in-frame clones and misses some; the assay was immunoSEQ multiplex PCR. The repertoire holds 88,000 or so clones, with more than 75% as singletons. Trimming removed 0 bases from V and 4 bases from J, with 6 bases in between. The CDR3 consists of 13 residues. Germline V gene data show CDR1 as SGHNT and CDR2 as YENEEA. V gene TRBV11-3 combines with J gene TRBJ1-1; the D is unclear. The sample consisted of peripheral blood. The origin of this receptor is a human donor in a cohort sampled during active COVID-19. CDR3 sequence: CASSLDSVTEAFF. CDR3 nucleotide sequence: TGTGCCAGCAGCTTAGATTCCGTCACTGAAGCTTTCTTT.